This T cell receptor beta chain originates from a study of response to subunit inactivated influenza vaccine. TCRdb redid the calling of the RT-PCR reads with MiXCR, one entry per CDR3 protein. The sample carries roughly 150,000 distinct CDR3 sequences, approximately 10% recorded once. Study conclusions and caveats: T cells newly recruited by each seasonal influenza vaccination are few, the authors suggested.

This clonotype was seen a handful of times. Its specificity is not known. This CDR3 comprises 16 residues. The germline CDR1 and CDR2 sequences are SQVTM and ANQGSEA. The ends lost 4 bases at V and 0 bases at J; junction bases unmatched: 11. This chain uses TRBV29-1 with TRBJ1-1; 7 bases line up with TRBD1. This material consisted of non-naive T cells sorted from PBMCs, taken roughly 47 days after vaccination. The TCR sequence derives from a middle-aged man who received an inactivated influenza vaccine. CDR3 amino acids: CSVVLARGRLNTEAFF. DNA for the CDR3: TGCAGCGTTGTTTTGGCCAGGGGGAGATTGAACACTGAAGCTTTCTTT.